This TCR beta chain originates from a study of PD-L1 blockade in urothelial cancer. Sequenced by immunoSEQ multiplex PCR; TCRdb stores in-frame clones only, minus some. The sample holds some 47,000 clones, about four fifths seen once. This CDR3 comprises 18 residues. Germline trimming cut 4 bases from V and 2 bases from J; bases unmatched to any gene: 12. Germline V gives CDR1 SGHAT, CDR2 FQNNGV. This sequence originates from a man between 70 and 80 years old with urothelial cancer. Material: PBMCs, obtained around atezolizumab (anti-PD-L1) treatment. The chain links TRBV11-2 to TRBJ2-1, with 9 bases matching TRBD2. The DNA of the CDR3 is TGTGCCAGCAGCTCTTTGTACGTAGCGGGAGTCGCCTACAATGAGCAGTTCTTC. Protein sequence: CASSSLYVAGVAYNEQFF.